This TCR beta chain was sequenced for a study of early T cells in non-severe SARS-CoV-2 infection. Study as a whole: Chains stayed unpaired after sequencing of bulk RNA from unsorted whole blood. Study outcomes and limitations: VDJdb-based matching was biased toward anti-spike CD8 responses and missed private and CD4 specificities.

CDR3 length: 17 residues. The V gene end was trimmed by 4 bases and the J gene end by 3 bases; junction bases not matched to a gene: 12. Germline lookup yields CDR1 SGHRS and CDR2 YFSETQ. There are many counts of this clonotype. Its antigen is currently unknown. The TCR library protocol attached unique molecular identifiers to the individual cDNA molecules. Each CDR3 protein gets one entry after TCRdb re-called the 5' RACE reads with MiXCR. Of tens of thousands of distinct CDR3 sequences in the sample, approximately 5.9% are singletons; the top ten hold 3.4%. The clonotype was recovered from an adult who was a healthcare worker with PCR-confirmed SARS-CoV-2 infection or an uninfected control (not recorded which). The sample in question was whole blood, obtained at baseline. The chain combines TRBV5-1 with TRBJ2-1; 8 bases are shared with TRBD2. The CDR3 reads CASSLQRGSGIYNEQFF. CDR3 nucleotide sequence: TGCGCCAGCAGCCTCCAGAGGGGTAGCGGGATCTACAATGAGCAGTTCTTC.